The 10 T cell receptor beta chains below all came from one sample that was sequenced in a study of blood T cell repertoires in COVID-19. Generated by immunoSEQ multiplex PCR, the TCRdb table keeps only in-frame clones and is missing some. The table records almost 300,000 clones, more than 75% of them present only once. Specimen: peripheral blood. These receptors were taken from a man between 65 and 79 years old with acute or convalescent COVID-19.

V gene TRBV28 combines with J gene TRBJ1-1, with unresolved D. This CDR3 is 12 amino acids long. The germline CDR1 and CDR2 sequences are MDHEN and SYDVKM. The V and J ends lost 3 bases and 4 bases respectively, with 6 bases between them. The CDR3 DNA sequence: TGTGCCAGCAGTTTCTCGGTCACTGAAGCTTTCTTT. Its protein product is CASSFSVTEAFF.

This clone was counted once. The chain uses TRBV7-9 and TRBJ1-6, with a tentative D call TRBD1 (6 bases). Trimming pared 5 bases from V and 0 bases from J, leaving 11 bases between. The CDR3 consists of 16 residues. The germline CDR1 and CDR2 sequences are SEHNR and FQNEAQ (reference sequence). CDR3 coding DNA: TGTGCCAGCAGCCTCGGACAGAGCTCCTATAATTCACCCCTCCACTTT. Translating it yields CASSLGQSSYNSPLHF.

This chain uses TRBV28 with TRBJ1-6, with D unclear. Germline CDR1 MDHEN, CDR2 SYDVKM. CDR3 length equals 12 residues. Trimming took 4 bases from V and 8 from J, leaving 6 bases between them. CDR3 sequence reads: CASSSPYSPLHF. The CDR3 DNA is TGTGCCAGCAGTTCTCCTTATTCACCCCTCCACTTT.

The CDR3 DNA reads as TGCGCCAGCAGTGGAGGGACTGACCCTGGAAACACCATATATTTT. It yields the protein CASSGGTDPGNTIYF. The chain employs TRBV10-1 and TRBJ1-3; D is possibly TRBD1 (5 bases). Germline CDR1 reads WNHNN; CDR2 reads SYGVQD (reference sequence). The CDR3 loop spans 15 amino acids. V dropped 4 bases and J dropped 2 bases, with 12 bases sitting between them.

This clone was counted many times. The chain uses TRBV19 and TRBJ1-5; 7 bases align to TRBD1. With 4 bases clipped from V and 8 bases from J, the junction kept 8 bases outside the gene matches. This CDR3 has 14 amino acids. Germline values: CDR1 LNHDA, CDR2 SQIVND (reference sequence). The CDR3 DNA is TGTGCCAGTAGTACAAGACAGGGATTGGAGCCCCAGCATTTT. Translated: CASSTRQGLEPQHF.

This clone showed up just a few times. This chain joins TRBV4-2 and TRBJ1-6; a possible D gene is TRBD1 (5 bases). The germline V gene encodes CDR1 LGHNA and CDR2 YNFKEQ. The CDR3 spans 14 residues. The V end was cut by 0 bases, the J end by 10 bases, with 10 bases between. CDR3: CASSQEREGSPLHF. The CDR3 DNA reads as TGTGCCAGCAGCCAAGAAAGGGAGGGGTCACCCCTCCACTTT.

This chain uses TRBV18 with TRBJ2-3; 10 bases match TRBD2. V was pared by 4 bases and J by 1 base, with 14 bases of the junction left unmatched. Germline V gene data show CDR1 as KGHSH and CDR2 as LQKENI. The CDR3 length is 19 residues. Written as DNA, the CDR3 is TGTGCCAGCTCACGAAACCGGGACCCCGGGACTAGCGGCACAGATACGCAGTATTTT. Protein: CASSRNRDPGTSGTDTQYF. Drawing the rest from reference TRBV18 and TRBJ2-3, the complete variable domain is NAGVMQNPRHLVRRRGQEARLRCSPMKGHSHVYWYRQLPEEGLKFMVYLQKENIIDESGMPKERFSAEFPKEGPSILRIQQVVRGDSAAYFCASSRNRDPGTSGTDTQYFGPGTRLTVL.

V and J are TRBV7-8 and TRBJ2-7; 9 bases are a match to TRBD2. Germline V CDR1 and CDR2: SGHVS, FQNEAQ. With V trimmed by 0 bases and J by 6 bases, 9 bases remained unmatched. The CDR3 sequence is 16 residues long. The CDR3 coding sequence is TGTGCCAGCAGCTTAGCGGGGCCCTTAGCGGGAGCCGAGCAGTACTTC. Its protein product is CASSLAGPLAGAEQYF.

The V and J genes are TRBV5-6 and TRBJ1-1, with a tentative D call TRBD1 (6 bases). This CDR3 has 15 residues. The ends were cut back, 2 bases at V and 5 bases at J, with 16 bases in the middle. The V gene's germline CDR1 is SGHDT and CDR2 YYEEEE. The CDR3 sequence is CASSLIGGQLTEAFF. DNA for the CDR3: TGTGCCAGCAGCTTAATCGGAGGACAGTTGACTGAAGCTTTCTTT.

The J gene is TRBJ1-2, the V gene TRBV3-1 (or the pseudogene TRBV3-2), with unresolved D. This CDR3 region has 14 residues. Germline CDR1 and CDR2: LGHDT and YNNKEL (reference sequence). The germline V and J ends were trimmed by 0 bases and 4 bases, with 9 bases remaining between them. CDR3 loop: CASSQDAEAYGYTF. CDR3 nucleotides: TGTGCCAGCAGCCAAGACGCAGAGGCCTATGGCTACACCTTC.